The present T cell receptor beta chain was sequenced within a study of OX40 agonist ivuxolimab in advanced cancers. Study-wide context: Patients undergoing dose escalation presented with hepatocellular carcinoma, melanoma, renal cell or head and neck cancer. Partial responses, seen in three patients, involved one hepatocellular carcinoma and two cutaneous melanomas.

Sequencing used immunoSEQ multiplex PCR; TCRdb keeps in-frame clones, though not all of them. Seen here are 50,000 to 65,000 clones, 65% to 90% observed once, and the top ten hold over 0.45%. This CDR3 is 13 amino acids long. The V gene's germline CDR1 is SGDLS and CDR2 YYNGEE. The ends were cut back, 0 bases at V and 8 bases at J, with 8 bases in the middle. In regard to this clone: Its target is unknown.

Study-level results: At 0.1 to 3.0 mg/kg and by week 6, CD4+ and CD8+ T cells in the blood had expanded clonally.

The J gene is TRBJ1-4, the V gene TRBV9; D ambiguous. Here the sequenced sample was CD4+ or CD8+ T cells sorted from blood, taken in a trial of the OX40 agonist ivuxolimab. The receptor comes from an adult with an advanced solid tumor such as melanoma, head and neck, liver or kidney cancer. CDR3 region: CASSVASGEKLFF. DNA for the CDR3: TGTGCCAGCAGCGTAGCTAGTGGAGAAAAACTGTTTTTT.